A selection of T cell receptor beta chains follows, all from one sample in a study of cytomegalovirus exposure and HLA in healthy donors. Repertoires were generated with immunoSEQ multiplex PCR, while TCRdb's copy carries only in-frame clones and drops some. There are 250,000 to 350,000 clones in the sample; 70% to 90% occur only once, and less than 4% lies in the top ten. The sample comprised PBMCs. These TCRs come from a middle-aged man in good health and CMV-seropositive. Each CDR3 is given without its conserved first and last residue. A clone size is listed for some rows: how often the clone was seen (once, few, many), or a class if it is expanded.

V	size	J	CDR3
TRBV29-1	-	TRBJ2-3	SVALGLAVTDTQY
TRBV5-1	-	TRBJ2-1	ASSTAGAVYYEQF
TRBV7-2	-	TRBJ1-3	ASSTTSGTGGNTIY
TRBV27	once	TRBJ1-1	ASSLSSGAIAEAF
TRBV27	-	TRBJ2-4	ASSRGVTGGNIQY
TRBV5-4	-	TRBJ2-7	ASSSGTGLSYEQY
TRBV19	-	TRBJ2-7	ASSITASGSYEQY
TRBV19	-	TRBJ2-7	ASSIPSSFYEQY
TRBV30	-	TRBJ2-2	AWSVGGSGELF
TRBV18	-	TRBJ2-1	ASSPPIQDEQF
TRBV12-5	-	TRBJ2-7	ASAITGGDGNEQY
TRBV29-1	-	TRBJ2-1	SASTSGREDEQF
TRBV10-3	-	TRBJ2-5	AISENGGETQY
TRBV7-2	-	TRBJ1-1	ASSLVGSGGSAF
TRBV5-4	-	TRBJ1-2	ASSRSSGTTNYGYT
TRBV6-1	-	TRBJ1-1	ASSESRSEAF
TRBV6-1	-	TRBJ2-5	ASSERGGQETQY
TRBV28	-	TRBJ1-4	ASRSLNEKLF
TRBV5-1	-	TRBJ2-7	ASSFSSYEQY
TRBV7-2	-	TRBJ1-2	ASSPRDSGYGYT
TRBV11-2	-	TRBJ2-7	ASSFSSGITYEQY
TRBV19	-	TRBJ1-4	ASSIPRVATNEKLF
TRBV28	-	TRBJ1-3	ASSSTGTGGNTIY
TRBV27	-	TRBJ2-7	ASSLGTGDFNEQY
TRBV13	-	TRBJ1-2	ASSLVGGGGVPHYGYT
TRBV5-6	-	TRBJ2-7	AGRPSPGNYEQY
TRBV4-3	-	TRBJ1-3	ASSQDSSGNTIY
TRBV5-4	-	TRBJ2-2	ASSLGLGAGELF
TRBV6-1	-	TRBJ2-2	ARQGEDTGELF
TRBV9	-	TRBJ2-5	ASSVVAGSGKTQY
TRBV4-1	-	TRBJ2-7	ASSSGTGDYYEQY
TRBV27	-	TRBJ1-2	ASSFAGASYGYT
TRBV27	-	TRBJ2-7	ASSLRREGYEQY
TRBV7-9	-	TRBJ2-7	ASRPGHRYEQY
TRBV6-5	few	TRBJ2-1	ASSYGGRPLYNEQF
TRBV7-9	-	TRBJ1-2	ASSLDVDSPNYGYT
TRBV19	-	TRBJ2-7	ASSQFDLHPYEQY
TRBV5-4	-	TRBJ1-4	ASSLKGQGYEKLF
TRBV6-5	-	TRBJ2-3	ASRRTGTSTDTQY
TRBV7-9	once	TRBJ2-3	ASSLVAGTSGSKSDTQY
TRBV11-1	-	TRBJ2-1	ASSFIAGGPVAEQF
TRBV7-9	-	TRBJ2-3	ASRRASGITDTQY
TRBV28	-	TRBJ1-1	ASRTGTFDTEAF